These 25 T cell receptor beta chains were all obtained from the same sample, sequenced in a study of cytomegalovirus exposure and HLA in healthy donors. Clones were sequenced by immunoSEQ multiplex PCR, and TCRdb holds only the in-frame ones, with some missing. The sample holds tens of thousands of clones, roughly 94% seen once. Sequencing input: PBMCs. The receptors stem from a man between 18 and 29 years old in good health and CMV-seropositive.

The rearrangement joins TRBV29-1 to TRBJ1-1, with D perhaps matching TRBD1 (6 bases). CDR1 SQVTM and CDR2 ANQGSEA come from the germline V gene. V lost 5 bases to trimming and J lost 1 base, with 11 bases between them. This CDR3 has 13 residues. CDR3 bases: TGCAGCGTTCACAGGACAGCGAACACTGAAGCTTTCTTT. Amino acid sequence: CSVHRTANTEAFF.

J is TRBJ1-1 and V is TRBV18, with 9 nucleotides matching TRBD1. Per germline, CDR1 KGHSH and CDR2 LQKENI. There are 15 residues in the CDR3. Germline trimming cut 4 bases from V and 4 bases from J; bases unmatched to any gene: 7. The CDR3 DNA sequence: TGTGCCAGCTCACAGACGGACAGGGGCGGCACTGAAGCTTTCTTT. Its protein is CASSQTDRGGTEAFF.

This clone was observed a single time. The chain employs TRBV7-9 and TRBJ1-2; 10 bases fit TRBD1. Looked up from germline, CDR1 is SEHNR and CDR2 is FQNEAQ (reference sequence). This CDR3 is built from 12 residues. V was clipped by 5 bases and J by 8 bases; unmatched bases: 2. CDR3: CASSGTGDGYTF. CDR3 DNA: TGTGCCAGCAGCGGGACAGGGGACGGCTACACCTTC. The whole variable domain, remainder taken from reference TRBV7-9 and TRBJ1-2, is DTGVSQNPRHKITKRGQNVTFRCDPISEHNRLYWYRQTLGQGPEFLTYFQNEAQLEKSRLLSDRFSAERPKGSFSTLEIQRTEQGDSAMYLCASSGTGDGYTFGSGTRLTVV.

The V call is TRBV28, the J call TRBJ1-2; the match to TRBD1 covers 7 bases. Germline lookup yields CDR1 MDHEN and CDR2 SYDVKM. After removal of 7 bases from V and 7 bases from J, the junction contained 6 bases not matched to a gene. This CDR3 contains 12 residues. The CDR3, as DNA: TGTGCCAGCACCAGACAGGGTTTTGGCTACACCTTC. Encoded protein: CASTRQGFGYTF.

This chain connects TRBV4-1 to TRBJ2-7, with D uncertain. CDR1 and CDR2 (germline): MGHRA, YSYEKL. V shed 1 base and J shed 4 bases, with 11 bases lying between them. This CDR3 contains 14 residues. CDR3 sequence: CASSQAVLLYEQYF. The CDR3 nucleotides are TGCGCCAGCAGCCAAGCCGTCCTTCTGTACGAGCAGTACTTC.

This chain uses TRBV29-1 with TRBJ1-1; the D gene is possibly TRBD1 (6 bases). The V and J ends lost 4 bases and 4 bases respectively, with 10 bases between them. The germline CDR1 and CDR2 sequences are SQVTM and ANQGSEA. CDR3 size: 12 residues. As DNA, the CDR3 is TGCAGCGTTGCGACAGGAGTCACTGAAGCTTTCTTT. This encodes CSVATGVTEAFF.

Only one count was recorded for this clone. The chain couples TRBV28 to TRBJ2-7, with D maybe TRBD2 (6 bases). This CDR3 region has 17 residues. Looked up from germline, CDR1 is MDHEN and CDR2 is SYDVKM. V was cut by 1 base and J by 7 bases, with 23 bases left in between. CDR3 nucleotides: TGTGCCAGCAGTTTATACCCGGGCGGACTACTCCCTAAGGAGCAGTACTTC. This sequence encodes CASSLYPGGLLPKEQYF.

The rearrangement uses TRBV18 and TRBJ1-1; the D gene is possibly TRBD1 (5 bases). Trimming took off 3 bases at V and 1 base at J, with 12 bases between the two ends. This CDR3 comprises 15 residues. Germline V gives CDR1 KGHSH, CDR2 LQKENI. The CDR3 sequence: CASSPGGVSNTEAFF. CDR3 sequence (DNA): TGTGCCAGCTCACCCGGGGGAGTCTCGAACACTGAAGCTTTCTTT.

This chain connects TRBV6-5 to TRBJ2-2; possibly TRBD2 for D (5 bases). Germline V gives CDR1 MNHEY, CDR2 SVGAGI. The CDR3 has 16 amino acids. V lost 0 bases and J 2 bases, leaving 10 bases between the germline ends. CDR3 coding DNA: TGTGCCAGCAGTTACTCACCGGGATTAAACACCGGGGAGCTGTTTTTT. Protein sequence: CASSYSPGLNTGELFF.

The genes are TRBV2 and TRBJ1-2; 8 bases fit TRBD1. V lost 7 bases to trimming and J lost 6 bases; unmatched junction nucleotides: 10. Germline values: CDR1 SNHLY, CDR2 FYNNEI. The CDR3 consists of 14 residues. DNA of the CDR3: TGTGCCAGCACCGATCGACAGGGGCTGGATGGCTACACCTTC. Residues: CASTDRQGLDGYTF.

The chain is built from TRBV5-4 and TRBJ2-7, with 7 bases identical to TRBD1. The CDR3 has 19 residues. Trimming cost V 4 bases and J 1 base; bases outside gene matches: 20. Germline values: CDR1 SGHNT, CDR2 YYREEE (reference sequence). The CDR3 spells CASSGTSGTERSLSYEQYF. The CDR3 nucleotides read TGTGCCAGCAGCGGTACGTCCGGGACAGAAAGATCTTTGTCCTACGAGCAGTACTTC.

J is TRBJ2-5 and V is TRBV2; 7 nucleotides agree with TRBD2. Judging by the DNA end, TRBJ2-7 fits better; the J call may be wrong. There are 15 residues in the CDR3. Germline V lookup: CDR1 SNHLY, CDR2 FYNNEI. The CDR3: CASRGASGATYEQYF. The DNA of the CDR3 is TGTGCCAGCCGCGGTGCGAGCGGGGCGACCTACGAGCAGTACTTC.

The genes are TRBV28 and TRBJ2-5, with 7 nucleotides matching TRBD1. The CDR3 is made up of 14 amino acids. Trimming removed 6 bases from V and 3 bases from J; junction bases left unmatched: 7. Germline CDR1 is MDHEN and CDR2 is SYDVKM. CDR3 bases: TGTGCCAGCAGAGATAAAACAGGGGAAGAGACCCAGTACTTC. Translating it yields CASRDKTGEETQYF.

V and J are TRBV27 and TRBJ1-2, with D possibly being TRBD1 (5 bases). V lost 0 bases and J lost 8, with 10 bases in between. CDR1 and CDR2 (germline): MNHEY, SMNVEV (reference sequence). The CDR3 covers 13 residues. The CDR3 loop reads CASSLSEGKGYTF. Here the CDR3 DNA reads TGTGCCAGCAGTTTATCGGAGGGGAAGGGCTACACCTTC.

The rearrangement links TRBV4-1 to TRBJ2-4, with D hard to call. Per the germline V gene, CDR1 is MGHRA and CDR2 is YSYEKL. With 0 bases removed from V and 0 bases from J, the gap between germline ends came to 18 bases. This CDR3 spans 19 amino acids. The DNA of the CDR3 is TGCGCCAGCAGCCAAGACGTCTCGCTTGAAGCCATAGCCAAAAACATTCAGTACTTC. This gives the protein CASSQDVSLEAIAKNIQYF.

The chain is built from TRBV25-1 and TRBJ2-5; 13 bases agree with TRBD2. This CDR3 region has 14 residues. V gave up 6 bases and J gave up 2 bases; unmatched junction bases: 0. The germline V gene has CDR1 MGHDK and CDR2 SYGVNS. The CDR3 protein is CASRTSGRQETQYF. In nucleotides, the CDR3 is TGTGCCAGCAGGACTAGCGGGAGGCAAGAGACCCAGTACTTC.

The rearrangement uses TRBV30 and TRBJ1-4; TRBD1 might be the D (6 bases). The CDR3 loop spans 17 amino acids. V was cut by 2 bases and J by 8 bases, with 24 bases left in between. The germline V gene encodes CDR1 GTSNPN and CDR2 SVGIG (reference sequence). CDR3: CAWSLQNRDTPGEKLFF. The CDR3 bases are TGTGCCTGGAGTCTCCAAAACCGGGACACCCCGGGGGAAAAACTGTTTTTT.

This chain connects TRBV6-6 to TRBJ2-5; D is uncertain. V lost 2 bases to trimming and J lost 5 bases, with 15 bases between them. The germline CDR1 and CDR2 sequences are MNHNY and SVGAGI (reference sequence). The CDR3 is 15 residues long. CDR3 in DNA: TGTGCCAGCAGTTACGGCGGCTTCTCCCGGGAGACCCAGTACTTC. It is translated as CASSYGGFSRETQYF.

V is TRBV15 and J is TRBJ1-2, with D perhaps TRBD1 (5 bases). From germline, CDR1 is LNHNV and CDR2 YYDKDF (reference sequence). Trimming took 1 base from V and 3 from J, leaving 6 bases between them. This CDR3 region has 13 residues. CDR3 sequence reads: CATSRARDYGYTF. The DNA for the CDR3 is TGTGCCACCAGCAGAGCCAGGGACTATGGCTACACCTTC.

This clone was found once. The chain links TRBV6-5 to TRBJ2-1; 9 bases align to TRBD2. The length of the CDR3 is 14 residues. The germline V gene encodes CDR1 MNHEY and CDR2 SVGAGI. After removal of 5 bases from V and 8 bases from J, the junction contained 7 bases not matched to a gene. CDR3 sequence: CASSRIAGVYEQFF. Here the CDR3 DNA reads TGTGCCAGCAGTCGGATAGCGGGAGTGTATGAGCAGTTCTTC.

The CDR3 region has the DNA TGTGCCAGCAGTTTAAGGGGGCAGGGATGGGGTGAAGCTTTCTTT. Translated, it gives CASSLRGQGWGEAFF. The genes are TRBV28 and TRBJ1-1; 7 positions agree with TRBD1. V lost 2 bases, J lost 7 bases, and 10 bases stayed unmatched. The CDR3 is 15 amino acids. Germline V CDR1 and CDR2: MDHEN, SYDVKM.

The chain combines TRBV6-1 with TRBJ1-5, with a weak D call TRBD1 (6 bases). The V end was cut by 6 bases, the J end by 5 bases, with 17 bases between. CDR1 is MNHNS and CDR2 is SASEGT in the germline V gene. The CDR3 loop spans 15 amino acids. The CDR3 loop is CASRNPQGKDQPQHF. The CDR3 DNA reads TGTGCCAGCAGAAACCCGCAGGGGAAAGATCAGCCCCAGCATTTT.

The rearrangement joins TRBV18 to TRBJ1-2, with TRBD1 identical over 12 bases. The CDR3 is 15 residues long. The J segment lost 7 bases and the V segment lost 3 bases, leaving 6 bases of the junction unmatched. Germline lookup yields CDR1 KGHSH and CDR2 LQKENI. The CDR3 DNA reads TGTGCCAGCTCACCCGCGGGACAGGGGGCAGGTGGCTACACCTTC. It yields the protein CASSPAGQGAGGYTF.

The chain employs TRBV18 and TRBJ2-7; TRBD2 aligns across 12 bases. The J segment lost 7 bases and the V segment lost 1 base, leaving 11 bases of the junction unmatched. Germline assignment: CDR1 KGHSH and CDR2 LQKENI. The CDR3 is made up of 17 amino acids. CDR3: CASSPLWTGGLAGEQYF. In nucleotides, the CDR3 is TGTGCCAGCTCACCACTCTGGACCGGTGGACTAGCGGGAGAGCAGTACTTC.

The V gene is TRBV7-2, the J gene TRBJ2-7; TRBD1 matches at 10 bases. V was clipped by 1 base and J by 6 bases; unmatched bases: 3. This CDR3 region has 14 residues. Germline CDR1 reads SGHTA; CDR2 reads FQGNSA. The CDR3 region has the DNA TGTGCCAGCAGCTTAGTTCGGACAGGGGGCGAGCAGTACTTC. Its translation is CASSLVRTGGEQYF.